Below, 7 T cell receptor beta chains from the same sample are listed, as sequenced in a study of T cell responses to AZD1222 COVID-19 vaccine (dated by TCRdb to the early 2020s). To prepare the library, the immunoSEQ multiplex PCR assay was applied. TCRdb re-hosts the immuneACCESS table, in-frame sequences only. Its copies lack some clones; in the studies checked, an unresolved V gene accounts for under half of them, and the cause for the rest is not known. The sample includes about 94,000 clones, with around 89% observed a single time. Over 10% of the sample is held by the ten biggest clonotypes. The time point label of this sample denotes: about 28 days (+/-7) after the second vaccine dose. The material was peripheral blood, obtained 28 days after the second AZD1222 dose. These receptors all stem from an adult who received the AZD1222 COVID-19 vaccine.

The chain links TRBV4-1 to TRBJ2-7, with 8 bases that match TRBD1. The CDR3 has 16 residues. CDR1 is MGHRA and CDR2 is YSYEKL in the germline V gene. Trimming took 2 bases from V and 6 from J; bases not matched to a gene: 12. For the CDR3, the DNA is TGCGCCAGCAGCCAAAAGGCAGACCAGGGGGCGAGCGAGCAGTACTTC. Protein product: CASSQKADQGASEQYF.

The chain is built from TRBV7-6 and TRBJ2-7; D is perhaps TRBD2 (6 bases). The CDR3 runs 12 residues. V was shortened by 8 bases and J by 5 bases, with 13 bases between the two germline ends. Germline lookup yields CDR1 SGHVS and CDR2 FNYEAQ. CDR3 DNA: TGTGCCAGCGGGACTCGAAAAAACGAGCAGTACTTC. This encodes CASGTRKNEQYF.

This clone was detected a few times. CDR3 sequence: CASSTGGENEKLFF. CDR3 DNA: TGTGCCAGCAGTACAGGGGGCGAAAATGAAAAACTGTTTTTT. The chain combines TRBV28 with TRBJ1-4, with 9 bases aligning to TRBD1. Losses at the gene ends were 5 bases for V and 5 bases for J; bases not matched to a gene: 3. The germline gives CDR1 MDHEN, CDR2 SYDVKM. The CDR3 covers 14 residues.

The CDR3 region is CASSYFPGTSRTDTQYF. CDR3 nucleotide sequence: TGTGCCAGCAGTTACTTCCCCGGGACTAGCCGCACAGATACGCAGTATTTT. The chain employs TRBV6-2 or TRBV6-3 and TRBJ2-3, with 9 bases identical to TRBD2. The V segment lost 1 base and the J segment 1 base; nucleotides outside the gene matches: 6. This CDR3 region has 17 residues. CDR1 MNHEY and CDR2 SVGEGT come from the germline V gene.

CDR3 in amino acids: CASSSDRNTEAFF. Written as DNA, the CDR3 is TGCGCCAGCAGCTCCGACCGTAACACTGAAGCTTTCTTT. V usage is TRBV10-2 and J usage is TRBJ1-1; D is uncertain. There are 13 residues in the CDR3. Germline lookup yields CDR1 WSHSY and CDR2 SAAADI. V was trimmed by 6 bases and J by 2 bases, leaving 10 bases between them.

The rearrangement links TRBV6-2 or TRBV6-3 to TRBJ2-7; D not certain. The CDR3 sequence is 11 residues long. V lost 6 bases to trimming and J lost 5 bases, with 8 bases between them. CDR1 is MNHEY, CDR2 SVGEGT, per germline. CDR3 sequence: CASSRRDEQYF. In DNA form, the CDR3 reads TGTGCCAGCAGCCGAAGGGACGAGCAGTACTTC.

V gene TRBV4-2 combines with J gene TRBJ1-5; maybe TRBD1 (6 bases). Germline CDR1 is LGHNA and CDR2 is YNFKEQ. The V gene lost 0 bases and the J gene lost 4 bases, with 7 bases spanning the gap. The CDR3 sequence is 14 residues long. CDR3 sequence reads: CASSQEGGNQPQHF. CDR3 coding DNA: TGTGCCAGCAGCCAAGAAGGGGGGAATCAGCCCCAGCATTTT.